The present entry profiles one TCR beta chain with its context. This sample is part of a study of a mutant IDH1 vaccine in newly diagnosed glioma. Germline V lookup: CDR1 MNHEY, CDR2 SVGAGI. V lost 8 bases to trimming and J lost 5 bases, with 9 bases between them. The CDR3 is 11 amino acids. Stated time point: baseline, week 1 (first vaccination visit). Treatment denoted: pre-vaccination baseline after standard-of-care therapy. Donor diagnoses consisted of new WHO grade 3 or 4 IDH1-mutant, ATRX-lost astrocytomas. This table comes from immunoSEQ multiplex PCR, and its TCRdb copy is limited to in-frame clones, with some not included. The sample lists some 51,000 clones; 60% to 85% were seen once.

The chain has TRBV6-5 and TRBJ1-2; unclear D gene. This receptor was identified in a middle-aged woman with glioma. Sequencing used PBMCs, obtained from a glioma patient treated with radiotherapy, temozolomide or both. CDR3 region: CASRVLYGYTF. The CDR3 DNA reads TGTGCCAGCCGGGTGTTATATGGCTACACCTTC.